Shown below are 13 T cell receptor beta chains from a single sample sequenced in a study of shared T cell receptors in the human thymus (dated by TCRdb to the early 2020s). The receptor library was made with the immunoSEQ multiplex PCR assay. This is the immuneACCESS table as TCRdb keeps it, with only in-frame sequences that have V and J called. A part of the clones is gone; compared with another copy, unresolved V genes explain less than half, and the rest is unexplained. The sample data list hundreds of thousands of clones, and over 75% of these were observed just once. The ten biggest clones cover under 0.01% of the sample. These sequences were also reported in another study, on human thymus T cells.

Sequenced sample: thymocytes. These receptors all stem from a boy under two years old with a congenital heart defect. Donor details come from another sample of the same person, matched by shared clones.

This chain uses TRBV10-3 with TRBJ2-3, with TRBD1 identical over 7 bases. V shed 11 bases, J shed 2 bases, and the junction held 19 bases outside the gene matches. CDR1 is ENHRY, CDR2 SYGVKD, per germline. CDR3 size: 17 residues. The CDR3 is CAFNQGVFAGTTDTQYF. In nucleotides, the CDR3 is TGTGCCTTTAATCAGGGGGTGTTCGCAGGGACCACAGATACGCAGTATTTT.

The chain recombines TRBV9 with TRBJ2-7; 11 nucleotides line up with TRBD2. V shed 0 bases, J shed 4 bases, and the junction held 3 bases outside the gene matches. The germline V gene encodes CDR1 SGDLS and CDR2 YYNGEE. This CDR3 spans 15 amino acids. The CDR3 spells CASSVDSSGRYEQYF. As DNA, the CDR3 is TGTGCCAGCAGCGTAGATTCTAGCGGGAGGTACGAGCAGTACTTC.

V usage is TRBV18 and J usage is TRBJ2-1; no reliable D call. CDR3 length: 18 amino acids. Germline V gene data show CDR1 as KGHSH and CDR2 as LQKENI. V was shortened by 2 bases and J by 5 bases, with 22 bases between the two germline ends. The CDR3 region is CASSPRSVAASSNNEQFF. In DNA, the CDR3 is TGTGCCAGCTCACCAAGGAGTGTAGCAGCTTCATCTAACAATGAGCAGTTCTTC.

The chain joins TRBV27 to TRBJ1-4; 7 bases fit TRBD1. The CDR3 contains 15 residues. V gave up 5 bases and J gave up 0 bases; unmatched junction bases: 3. The germline CDR1 and CDR2 sequences are MNHEY and SMNVEV (reference sequence). The CDR3 loop is CASSADRATNEKLFF. CDR3 DNA sequence: TGTGCCAGCAGTGCAGACAGGGCAACTAATGAAAAACTGTTTTTT.

V usage is TRBV12-5 and J usage is TRBJ1-5; 10 bases fit TRBD1. V gave up 5 bases and J gave up 0 bases; unmatched junction bases: 4. Germline V gene data show CDR1 as LGHNT and CDR2 as FRNRAP. This CDR3 contains 16 residues. The chain's CDR3 is CASGRTGGDSNQPQHF. CDR3 DNA: TGTGCTAGTGGTAGGACAGGGGGGGATAGCAATCAGCCCCAGCATTTT. Filled out from reference TRBV12-5 and TRBJ1-5, the complete variable domain reads DARVTQTPRHKVTEMGQEVTMRCQPILGHNTVFWYRQTMMQGLELLAYFRNRAPLDDSGMPKDRFSAEMPDATLATLKIQPSEPRDSAVYFCASGRTGGDSNQPQHFGDGTRLSIL.

The chain links TRBV4-3 to TRBJ2-3; a weak D match, TRBD2 (9 bases). The V gene lost 0 bases and the J gene lost 6 bases, with 28 bases spanning the gap. The germline CDR1 and CDR2 sequences are LGHNA and YSLEER. This CDR3 comprises 20 residues. For the CDR3, the DNA is TGCGCCAGCAGCCAAGATTTCAGGGGGCTAGGCGGGGGGGCACGCGATACGCAGTATTTT. Protein: CASSQDFRGLGGGARDTQYF.

V and J are TRBV11-2 and TRBJ2-1, with D perhaps TRBD2 (6 bases). CDR1 SGHAT and CDR2 FQNNGV come from the germline V gene. V gave up 1 base and J gave up 0 bases, with 13 bases separating them. This CDR3 has 17 residues. CDR3 loop: CASSLAVGLNSYNEQFF. The DNA for the CDR3 is TGTGCCAGCAGCTTAGCGGTGGGACTTAACTCCTACAATGAGCAGTTCTTC.

The chain combines TRBV4-1 with TRBJ1-4; D remains ambiguous. V was trimmed by 1 base and J by 12 bases, leaving 15 bases between them. This CDR3 has 14 residues. Germline CDR1 and CDR2: MGHRA and YSYEKL. The CDR3 DNA reads TGCGCCAGCAGCCAAGTTGTGTATCGGGGTCAACTGTTTTTT. It is translated as CASSQVVYRGQLFF.

The chain is built from TRBV5-4 and TRBJ2-1, with 9 bases lining up with TRBD2. The CDR3 loop spans 15 amino acids. The V gene's germline CDR1 is SGHNT and CDR2 YYREEE (reference sequence). The V and J ends lost 4 bases and 5 bases, in that order; junction bases with no gene match: 7. This chain's CDR3 is CASSLGLAFNNEQFF. In DNA, the CDR3 is TGTGCCAGCAGCCTTGGACTAGCGTTCAACAATGAGCAGTTCTTC.

The gene calls are TRBV15 and TRBJ1-4; tentative D call: TRBD1 (6 bases). Germline values: CDR1 LNHNV, CDR2 YYDKDF (reference sequence). The CDR3 extends over 15 amino acids. Trimming pared 1 base from V and 5 bases from J, leaving 11 bases between. The CDR3 region is CATSRAGTKNEKLFF. CDR3 nucleotides: TGTGCCACCAGCAGAGCAGGGACAAAGAATGAAAAACTGTTTTTT.

J is TRBJ1-1 and V is TRBV14; 7 bases map to TRBD1. The CDR3 loop spans 15 amino acids. V dropped 0 bases and J dropped 3; count of bases not matched to a gene: 4. From germline, CDR1 is SGHDN and CDR2 FVKESK. CDR3 DNA sequence: TGTGCCAGCAGCCAAGAGACAGGGTTGGACACTGAAGCTTTCTTT. The encoded protein is CASSQETGLDTEAFF.

V gene TRBV2 combines with J gene TRBJ2-1; D is perhaps TRBD1 (5 bases). V was cut by 6 bases and J by 9 bases, with 18 bases left in between. Per the germline V gene, CDR1 is SNHLY and CDR2 is FYNNEI. The CDR3 is 14 residues long. The CDR3 DNA is TGTGCCAGCAGGGCGGACAAGGGCACCAGTGAGCAGTTCTTC. This codes for CASRADKGTSEQFF.

V usage is TRBV27 and J usage is TRBJ1-2; D is uncertain. The CDR3 length is 17 residues. Trimming left V 6 bases short and J 4 bases short, with 24 bases between. The germline V gene encodes CDR1 MNHEY and CDR2 SMNVEV (reference sequence). The CDR3 nucleotides read TGTGCCAGCAGAGGTCCCCCGCGGGGAGGGAGCCCCTATGGCTACACCTTC. It specifies CASRGPPRGGSPYGYTF.